These 12 T cell receptor beta chains share one sample of origin, sequenced in a study of blood T cell repertoires in COVID-19. TCRdb keeps only in-frame clones here, not all; method: immunoSEQ multiplex PCR. The sample lists 150,000 to 200,000 clones; approximately 86% were seen once. Sequencing was performed on peripheral blood. Every receptor here comes from a man aged 55 to 70 with acute or convalescent COVID-19.

The chain joins TRBV5-4 to TRBJ1-2, with 8 bases fitting TRBD1. The CDR3 runs 14 residues. V trimming: 4 bases; J trimming: 5 bases; junction bases outside the gene matches: 7. Germline V gene data show CDR1 as SGHNT and CDR2 as YYREEE (reference sequence). The CDR3 spells CASSRTGKGYGYTF. CDR3 DNA sequence: TGTGCCAGCAGCCGGACAGGGAAGGGATATGGCTACACCTTC. The full variable domain, with the rest looked up from reference TRBV5-4 and TRBJ1-2, is ETGVTQSPTHLIKTRGQQVTLRCSSQSGHNTVSWYQQALGQGPQFIFQYYREEENGRGNFPPRFSGLQFPNYSSELNVNALELDDSALYLCASSRTGKGYGYTFGSGTRLTVV.

The chain's CDR3 is CASGGTGGEGSPLHF. CDR3 coding DNA: TGTGCCAGCGGGGGAACAGGGGGCGAAGGGTCACCCCTCCACTTT. V is TRBV25-1 and J is TRBJ1-6, with 9 bases fitting TRBD1. The CDR3 extends over 15 amino acids. J lost 10 bases, V lost 8 bases, and 12 bases had no gene match. The germline CDR1 and CDR2 sequences are MGHDK and SYGVNS.

This chain uses TRBV11-2 with TRBJ2-1; TRBD2 might be the D (5 bases). The V and J ends lost 4 bases and 3 bases respectively, with 16 bases between them. This CDR3 spans 16 amino acids. Per the germline V gene, CDR1 is SGHAT and CDR2 is FQNNGV. CDR3 bases: TGTGCCAGCAGCTCGCCCGGGGAGTATTACTACAATGAGCAGTTCTTC. Amino acid sequence: CASSSPGEYYYNEQFF.

The chain is built from TRBV21-1 and TRBJ2-7; the D call TRBD1 from the table was never checked on the DNA. TRBV21-1 is listed as a pseudogene. CDR3 length equals 15 residues. The CDR3 here is CASSKGTVIPYEQYF. CDR3 sequence (DNA): TGTGCCAGCAGCAAAGGCACAGTTATCCCCTACGAGCAGTACTTC.

The V and J genes are TRBV27 and TRBJ2-2; 11 bases are a match to TRBD2. Germline V gives CDR1 MNHEY, CDR2 SMNVEV (reference sequence). This CDR3 region has 16 residues. V lost 6 bases to trimming and J lost 1 base; unmatched junction nucleotides: 4. The CDR3 sequence: CASSPLAGGNTGELFF. As DNA, the CDR3 is TGTGCCAGCAGCCCTCTAGCGGGGGGGAACACCGGGGAGCTGTTTTTT.

This clone was counted a few times. V usage is TRBV5-1 and J usage is TRBJ2-7, with 7 bases that match TRBD2. The CDR3 runs to 13 residues. Germline loops: CDR1 SGHRS, CDR2 YFSETQ. The ends lost 7 bases at V and 2 bases at J; junction bases unmatched: 6. The DNA for the CDR3 is TGCGCCAGCGCCAGGGCGGGAGCCTACGAGCAGTACTTC. This sequence encodes CASARAGAYEQYF.

This clone was counted a single time. V and J are TRBV19 and TRBJ1-4; 11 bases are a match to TRBD1. Germline CDR1 is LNHDA and CDR2 is SQIVND (reference sequence). The CDR3 extends over 15 amino acids. V trimming: 5 bases; J trimming: 7 bases; junction bases outside the gene matches: 6. This CDR3 reads CASSARTGGGEKLFF. The CDR3 DNA is TGTGCCAGTAGTGCGAGGACAGGGGGCGGTGAAAAACTGTTTTTT.

The chain joins TRBV15 to TRBJ2-1; D might be TRBD2 (5 bases). The CDR3 spans 13 residues. Germline assignment: CDR1 LNHNV and CDR2 YYDKDF (reference sequence). The V end was cut by 0 bases, the J end by 5 bases, with 5 bases between. CDR3 protein: CATSRDGNNEQFF. DNA of the CDR3: TGTGCCACCAGCAGAGACGGGAACAATGAGCAGTTCTTC. Together with reference TRBV15 and TRBJ2-1, the CDR3 gives the full variable domain: DAMVIQNPRYQVTQFGKPVTLSCSQTLNHNVMYWYQQKSSQAPKLLFHYYDKDFNNEADTPDNFQSRRPNTSFCFLDIRSPGLGDTAMYLCATSRDGNNEQFFGPGTRLTVL.

V gene TRBV5-1 combines with J gene TRBJ2-7; 8 nucleotides agree with TRBD2. J gave up 2 bases and V 0 bases, and 7 bases lay outside the gene matches. Germline CDR1 SGHRS, CDR2 YFSETQ. The CDR3 contains 16 residues. In DNA, the CDR3 is TGCGCCAGCAGCTTGGGAGGGACTAGTGACACCTACGAGCAGTACTTC. Translating it yields CASSLGGTSDTYEQYF.

The V and J genes are TRBV12-3 or TRBV12-4 and TRBJ2-7; tentative D call: TRBD1 (5 bases). The CDR3 covers 13 residues. Trimming left V 3 bases short and J 0 bases short, with 6 bases between. This CDR3 reads CASSLDNSYEQYF. The CDR3 region has the DNA TGTGCCAGCAGTTTGGACAACTCCTACGAGCAGTACTTC.

The sample holds one count of this clone. The chain employs TRBV30 and TRBJ1-4; D might be TRBD1 (5 bases). The CDR3 has 12 residues. Germline V gene lookup returns CDR1 GTSNPN and CDR2 SVGIG (reference sequence). The germline V and J ends were trimmed by 0 bases and 7 bases, with 6 bases remaining between them. Written as DNA, the CDR3 is TGTGCCTGGAGTGTGGGGCGTGAAAAACTGTTTTTT. As protein: CAWSVGREKLFF. The full variable domain, in which reference TRBV30 and TRBJ1-4 provide the parts outside the CDR3, is SQTIHQWPATLVQPVGSPLSLECTVEGTSNPNLYWYRQAAGRGLQLLFYSVGIGQISSEVPQNLSASRPQDRQFILSSKKLLLSDSGFYLCAWSVGREKLFFGSGTQLSVL.

The J gene is TRBJ1-3, the V gene TRBV5-1, with 9 bases lining up with TRBD1. This CDR3 is 16 amino acids long. The J segment lost 4 bases and the V segment lost 3 bases, leaving 8 bases of the junction unmatched. The germline V gene has CDR1 SGHRS and CDR2 YFSETQ. As DNA, the CDR3 is TGCGCCAGCAGCTCCCCTGTCGGGACAGGGGGAAACACCATATATTTT. It specifies CASSSPVGTGGNTIYF.